The clone carrying this T cell receptor beta chain appeared a few times. The CDR3 has 15 residues. The germline gives CDR1 SGHTA, CDR2 FQGNSA. Trimming shortened V by 1 base and J by 8 bases, and 15 bases separated the two germline ends. Measured with immunoSEQ multiplex PCR; TCRdb has only the in-frame clones, and not every one. The repertoire includes over 1,500 clones, roughly 91% of them detected once, and 4.1% sits in the top ten. The sample comes from a study of T cells in lung cancer brain metastases. This chain joins TRBV7-2 and TRBJ1-3; TRBD1 is a possible D gene (5 bases). This TCR derives from a woman between 50 and 59 years old with non-small cell lung cancer that had spread to the brain. Sequenced: tumor tissue from a brain metastasis. Written as DNA, the CDR3 is TGTGCCAGCAGCTTAGGGGAGGGACTCCTAGACACCATATATTTT. Its translation: CASSLGEGLLDTIYF.